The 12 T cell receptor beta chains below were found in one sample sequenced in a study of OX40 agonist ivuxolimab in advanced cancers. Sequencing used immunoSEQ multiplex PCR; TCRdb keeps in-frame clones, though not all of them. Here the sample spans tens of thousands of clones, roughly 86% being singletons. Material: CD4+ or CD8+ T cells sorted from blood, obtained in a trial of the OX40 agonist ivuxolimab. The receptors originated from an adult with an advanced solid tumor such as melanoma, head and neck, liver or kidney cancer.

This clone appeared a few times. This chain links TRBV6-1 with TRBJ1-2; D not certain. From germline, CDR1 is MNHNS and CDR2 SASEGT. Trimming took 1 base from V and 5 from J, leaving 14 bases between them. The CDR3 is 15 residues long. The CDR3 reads CASSEGAYITYGYTF. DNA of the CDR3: TGTGCCAGCAGTGAAGGCGCCTACATCACGTATGGCTACACCTTC.

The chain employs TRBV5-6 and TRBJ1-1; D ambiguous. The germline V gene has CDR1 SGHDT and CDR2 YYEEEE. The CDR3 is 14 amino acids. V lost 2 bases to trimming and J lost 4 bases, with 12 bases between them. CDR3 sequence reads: CASSFLIYSTEAFF. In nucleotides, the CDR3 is TGTGCCAGCAGCTTTTTAATATATAGCACTGAAGCTTTCTTT.

The CDR3 is CASSFGTAMMEQFF. As DNA, the CDR3 is TGCGCCAGCAGCTTTGGGACGGCGATGATGGAGCAGTTCTTC. This sequence joins TRBV5-1 and TRBJ2-1, with D perhaps given as TRBD1 or TRBD2 (5 bases each). Germline V gene lookup returns CDR1 SGHRS and CDR2 YFSETQ. V was shortened by 2 bases and J by 10 bases, with 16 bases between the two germline ends. CDR3 length: 14 amino acids.

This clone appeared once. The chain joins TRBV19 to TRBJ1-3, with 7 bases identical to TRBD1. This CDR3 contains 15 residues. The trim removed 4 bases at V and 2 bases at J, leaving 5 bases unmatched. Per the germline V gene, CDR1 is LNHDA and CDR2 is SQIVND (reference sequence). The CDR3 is CASSTGQFTGNTIYF. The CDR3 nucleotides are TGTGCCAGTAGTACGGGACAGTTCACTGGAAACACCATATATTTT.

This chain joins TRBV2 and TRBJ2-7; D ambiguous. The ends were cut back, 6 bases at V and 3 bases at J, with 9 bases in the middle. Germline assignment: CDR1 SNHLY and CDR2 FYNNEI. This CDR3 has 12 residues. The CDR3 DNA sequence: TGTGCCAGCAGCCAGGACGGCTACGAGCAGTACTTC. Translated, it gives CASSQDGYEQYF.

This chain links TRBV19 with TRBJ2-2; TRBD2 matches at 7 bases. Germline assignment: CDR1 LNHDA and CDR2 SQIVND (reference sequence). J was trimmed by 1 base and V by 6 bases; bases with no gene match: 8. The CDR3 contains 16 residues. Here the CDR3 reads CASRGRGVMNTGELFF. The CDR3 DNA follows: TGTGCCAGTAGGGGCCGGGGGGTGATGAACACCGGGGAGCTGTTTTTT.

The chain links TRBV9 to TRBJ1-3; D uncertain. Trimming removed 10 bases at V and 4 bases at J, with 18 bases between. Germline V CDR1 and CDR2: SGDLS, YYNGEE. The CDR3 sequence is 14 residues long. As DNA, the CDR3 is TGTGCCGGACGTTCCGGGAGGTTGGGAAACACCATATATTTT. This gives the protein CAGRSGRLGNTIYF.

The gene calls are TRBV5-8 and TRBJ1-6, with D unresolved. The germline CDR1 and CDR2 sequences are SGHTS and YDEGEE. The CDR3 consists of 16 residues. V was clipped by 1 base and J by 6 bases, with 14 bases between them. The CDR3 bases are TGTGCCAGCAGCTTGTACGCCAGCGGACTTAATTCACCCCTCCACTTT. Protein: CASSLYASGLNSPLHF.

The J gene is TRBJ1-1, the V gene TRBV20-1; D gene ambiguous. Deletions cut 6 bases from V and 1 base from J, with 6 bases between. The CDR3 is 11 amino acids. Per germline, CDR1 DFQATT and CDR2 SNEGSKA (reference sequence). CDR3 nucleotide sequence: TGCAGTGCGGTAAGGAACACTGAAGCTTTCTTT. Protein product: CSAVRNTEAFF.

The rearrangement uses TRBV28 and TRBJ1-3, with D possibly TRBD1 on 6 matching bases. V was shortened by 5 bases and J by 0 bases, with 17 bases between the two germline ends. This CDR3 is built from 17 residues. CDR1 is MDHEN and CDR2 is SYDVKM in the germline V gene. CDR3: CASSTLGGLSSGNTIYF. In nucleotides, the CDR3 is TGTGCCAGCAGTACCTTGGGGGGCTTAAGCTCTGGAAACACCATATATTTT.

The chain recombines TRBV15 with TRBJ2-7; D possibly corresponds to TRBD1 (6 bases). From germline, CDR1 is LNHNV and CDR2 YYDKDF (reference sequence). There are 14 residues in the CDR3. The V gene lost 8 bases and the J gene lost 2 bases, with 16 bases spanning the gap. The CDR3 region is CATGYDRSAYEQYF. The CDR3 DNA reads TGTGCCACCGGGTACGACAGGTCCGCCTACGAGCAGTACTTC.

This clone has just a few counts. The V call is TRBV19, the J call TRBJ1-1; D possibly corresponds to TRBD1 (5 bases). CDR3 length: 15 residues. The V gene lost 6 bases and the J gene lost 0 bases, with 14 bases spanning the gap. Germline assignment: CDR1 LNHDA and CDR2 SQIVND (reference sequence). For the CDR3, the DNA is TGTGCCAGTAGAGGAGGCGGGACCCTGAACACTGAAGCTTTCTTT. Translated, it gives CASRGGGTLNTEAFF.